The 30 T cell receptor beta chains in this list originate from one sample, sequenced in a study of human T cells and chemical hapten exposure. Described time point: patch test 2, 6 weeks after DPC sensitization. Treatment of the sample: therapeutic diphenylcyclopropenone sensitization with weekly scalp DPC. TCRdb re-called the RACE reads through MiXCR, storing one row per CDR3 protein. Of approximately 84,000 distinct CDR3 sequences listed, roughly a tenth were seen once; the top ten hold about 2.3%. The specimen was whole blood, collected in connection with sensitization to the hapten diphenylcyclopropenone (DPC). The source of these receptors is a woman aged 25-40 years with alopecia areata. Some clones in this sample may be carry-over from other donors' samples.

The chain links TRBV9 to TRBJ2-1; 8 bases are shared with TRBD2. This CDR3 comprises 13 residues. Germline V lookup: CDR1 SGDLS, CDR2 YYNGEE. The V segment lost 7 bases and the J segment 9 bases; nucleotides outside the gene matches: 9. The CDR3 nucleotides read TGTGCCAGCTCGGGACTAGACCGAGGTGAGCAGTTCTTC. Its protein is CASSGLDRGEQFF.

This clonotype was observed at least ten times. The V gene is TRBV12-3 or TRBV12-4, the J gene TRBJ1-2; TRBD1 agrees at 8 bases. The CDR3 has 15 residues. V gave up 5 bases and J gave up 4 bases; unmatched junction bases: 9. CDR3 residues: CASSNRTGWVYGYTF. Here the CDR3 DNA reads TGTGCCAGCAGTAACAGGACAGGGTGGGTCTATGGCTACACCTTC.

This clonotype was counted at least ten times. The CDR3 nucleotides are TGTGCCAGCAGCTTAGAAAAGCCGCGGCCGGAGGGAAACACCATATATTTT. It specifies CASSLEKPRPEGNTIYF. The chain couples TRBV7-4 to TRBJ1-3; D unresolved. CDR3 length: 17 amino acids. CDR1 and CDR2 from the germline V gene are SGHVT and SQSDAQ. The V end lost 1 base, the J end lost 4 bases, and 17 bases lay between the germline ends.

The chain uses TRBV6-2 or TRBV6-3 and TRBJ2-1, with 11 bases matching TRBD2. Trimming removed 0 bases from V and 7 bases from J; junction bases left unmatched: 2. Germline V gene data show CDR1 as MNHEY and CDR2 as SVGEGT. This CDR3 has 15 amino acids. The CDR3 bases are TGTGCCAGCAGTTACTCGACTAGCGGGGTAAATGAGCAGTTCTTC. Encoded protein: CASSYSTSGVNEQFF.

This clonotype appeared a few times. This chain joins TRBV28 and TRBJ2-2; TRBD1 might be the D (6 bases). This CDR3 is 14 amino acids long. The V end lost 4 bases, the J end lost 4 bases, and 10 bases lay between the germline ends. The germline V gene has CDR1 MDHEN and CDR2 SYDVKM. The CDR3 reads CASSSVRGTGELFF. The CDR3 DNA reads as TGTGCCAGCAGTTCCGTCAGGGGCACCGGGGAGCTGTTTTTT.

The chain links TRBV12-3 or TRBV12-4 to TRBJ2-5, with D perhaps matching TRBD2 (5 bases). V dropped 3 bases and J dropped 1 base, with 9 bases sitting between them. This CDR3 region has 14 residues. The chain's CDR3 is CASSFVGIQETQYF. The CDR3 coding sequence is TGTGCCAGCAGTTTTGTCGGGATCCAAGAGACCCAGTACTTC.

This clonotype appeared many times. The chain has TRBV9 and TRBJ2-1, with D perhaps TRBD2 (6 bases). Germline assignment: CDR1 SGDLS and CDR2 YYNGEE. The germline V and J ends were trimmed by 3 bases and 15 bases, with 22 bases remaining between them. The CDR3 extends over 14 amino acids. Here the CDR3 reads CASSATTDSGPWFF. The CDR3 DNA is TGTGCCAGCAGCGCCACCACAGACAGCGGGCCCTGGTTCTTC.

At least ten counts were recorded for this clonotype. The chain carries TRBV5-6 and TRBJ1-2; the D is unclear. The V gene lost 2 bases and the J gene lost 2 bases, with 10 bases spanning the gap. The CDR3 is 14 amino acids. The V gene's germline CDR1 is SGHDT and CDR2 YYEEEE. The CDR3 reads CASSFRSLNYGYTF. The CDR3 DNA follows: TGTGCCAGCAGCTTCCGCAGCCTCAACTATGGCTACACCTTC.

This clonotype was observed many times. This chain joins TRBV3-1 and TRBJ2-7, with D perhaps TRBD2 (6 bases). The CDR3 covers 14 residues. V was shortened by 5 bases and J by 6 bases, with 17 bases between the two germline ends. Germline assignment: CDR1 LGHDT and CDR2 YNNKEL (reference sequence). Written as DNA, the CDR3 is TGTGCCAGCAGCGCCCGGGACTCTGCGGGCGAGCAGTACTTC. This translates into CASSARDSAGEQYF.

The chain joins TRBV4-2 to TRBJ1-5; TRBD1 matches 10 bases. CDR3 length: 14 amino acids. Trimming took 3 bases from V and 8 from J; bases not matched to a gene: 4. Looked up from germline, CDR1 is LGHNA and CDR2 is YNFKEQ. The CDR3 loop is CASSHGDRGKPQHF. For the CDR3, the DNA is TGTGCCAGCAGCCACGGGGACAGGGGAAAGCCCCAGCATTTT.

This clonotype was recorded at least ten times. The chain couples TRBV5-6 to TRBJ2-1; weak D call: TRBD1 (5 bases). The ends were cut back, 1 base at V and 3 bases at J, with 11 bases in the middle. The CDR3 totals 15 residues. Germline assignment: CDR1 SGHDT and CDR2 YYEEEE. The CDR3 sequence is CASSLSDRHYNEQFF. CDR3 sequence (DNA): TGTGCCAGCAGCTTGTCCGACAGACACTACAATGAGCAGTTCTTC.

This clonotype was detected ten times or more. The chain couples TRBV19 to TRBJ2-2, with unresolved D. The CDR3 is 14 residues long. V shed 5 bases and J shed 4 bases, with 11 bases lying between them. Germline CDR1 and CDR2: LNHDA and SQIVND (reference sequence). Written as DNA, the CDR3 is TGTGCCAGTAGTTTCTCGTTCGGCACCGGGGAGCTGTTTTTT. Translated, it gives CASSFSFGTGELFF.

This clonotype was recorded many times. V gene TRBV3-1 combines with J gene TRBJ1-1; no clear D. Germline CDR1 LGHDT, CDR2 YNNKEL (reference sequence). The CDR3 is 13 residues long. V was trimmed by 3 bases and J by 4 bases, leaving 9 bases between them. The DNA for the CDR3 is TGTGCCAGCAGCCAGCAGGCAGGCACTGAAGCTTTCTTT. Protein sequence: CASSQQAGTEAFF.

This clonotype showed up many times. V usage is TRBV6-5 and J usage is TRBJ1-3, with D possibly TRBD1 on 5 matching bases. The CDR3 runs 14 residues. From germline, CDR1 is MNHEY and CDR2 SVGAGI. V was shortened by 3 bases and J by 0 bases, with 6 bases between the two germline ends. The CDR3 coding sequence is TGTGCCAGCAGTTATGGGGCCTCTGGAAACACCATATATTTT. It yields the protein CASSYGASGNTIYF.

The chain couples TRBV11-2 to TRBJ2-5, with D perhaps TRBD1 (6 bases). This CDR3 is built from 15 residues. The germline V and J ends were trimmed by 5 bases and 1 base, with 14 bases remaining between them. CDR1 and CDR2 from the germline V gene are SGHAT and FQNNGV. The CDR3 here is CASSTLGRGQETQYF. In nucleotides, the CDR3 is TGTGCCAGCAGCACGCTGGGCAGGGGCCAAGAGACCCAGTACTTC.

The sample holds many counts of this clonotype. The chain uses TRBV28 and TRBJ2-5; D ambiguous. The germline V gene has CDR1 MDHEN and CDR2 SYDVKM. The length of the CDR3 is 12 residues. V was shortened by 6 bases and J by 4 bases, with 9 bases between the two germline ends. The DNA of the CDR3 is TGTGCCAGCAGGAGCGCAGGAGAGACCCAGTACTTC. Translation gives CASRSAGETQYF.

This clonotype was detected ten times or more. Here the CDR3 reads CASSPEIAYGYTF. As DNA, the CDR3 is TGTGCCAGCAGTCCAGAAATCGCCTATGGCTACACCTTC. This sequence joins TRBV28 and TRBJ1-2; D unclear. With 5 bases removed from V and 4 bases from J, the gap between germline ends came to 11 bases. Looked up from germline, CDR1 is MDHEN and CDR2 is SYDVKM. There are 13 residues in the CDR3.

This clonotype has at least ten counts. The gene calls are TRBV20-1 and TRBJ2-1; D possibly corresponds to TRBD2 (5 bases). Looked up from germline, CDR1 is DFQATT and CDR2 is SNEGSKA (reference sequence). The CDR3 covers 15 residues. Between the trimmed V and J ends, which lost 3 bases and 0 bases, there was a span of 12 bases. CDR3 loop: CSASGVGASYNEQFF. Here the CDR3 DNA reads TGCAGTGCTAGTGGGGTGGGAGCCTCCTACAATGAGCAGTTCTTC.

This clonotype was counted ten times or more. The chain links TRBV12-5 to TRBJ2-6, with D tentatively TRBD1 or TRBD2 (6 bases each). V lost 6 bases and J 3 bases, leaving 15 bases between the germline ends. This CDR3 spans 16 amino acids. CDR1 and CDR2 (germline): LGHNT, FRNRAP. The CDR3 is CASGPRRGRGANVLTF. The CDR3 region has the DNA TGTGCTAGTGGCCCTCGCCGGGGGCGTGGGGCCAACGTCCTGACTTTC.

This clonotype was detected only a few times. The chain recombines TRBV5-4 with TRBJ2-7; 7 bases are shared with TRBD1. Germline CDR1 SGHNT, CDR2 YYREEE (reference sequence). J gave up 3 bases and V 5 bases, and 8 bases lay outside the gene matches. The CDR3 loop spans 14 amino acids. The chain's CDR3 is CASSQQGKSYEQYF. The CDR3, as DNA: TGTGCCAGCAGTCAACAGGGGAAGAGCTACGAGCAGTACTTC.

In this sample, this clonotype turned up many times. The chain is built from TRBV19 and TRBJ2-7; 9 bases align to TRBD2. The CDR3 is 13 residues long. Germline loops: CDR1 LNHDA, CDR2 SQIVND (reference sequence). V gave up 8 bases and J gave up 6 bases; unmatched junction bases: 8. CDR3 region: CASGRTSVSEQYF. The DNA for the CDR3 is TGTGCCAGTGGGCGGACTAGCGTTAGCGAGCAGTACTTC.

The chain employs TRBV7-2 and TRBJ2-2; no definite D call. In germline, CDR1 is SGHTA, CDR2 FQGNSA. Trimming shortened V by 5 bases and J by 5 bases, and 9 bases separated the two germline ends. The CDR3 sequence is 13 residues long. CDR3: CASSPLKTGELFF. In DNA, the CDR3 is TGTGCCAGCAGCCCACTCAAGACCGGGGAGCTGTTTTTT.

The chain carries TRBV11-3 and TRBJ2-4; D is possibly TRBD1 (5 bases). Germline V gives CDR1 SGHNT, CDR2 YENEEA. V lost 5 bases and J 0 bases, leaving 11 bases between the germline ends. This CDR3 region has 15 residues. The CDR3 here is CASSPREGAKNIQYF. The CDR3 DNA is TGTGCCAGCAGCCCCAGGGAAGGAGCCAAAAACATTCAGTACTTC.

This clonotype was counted ten times or more. V is TRBV7-2 and J is TRBJ2-2; TRBD2 is a possible D gene (6 bases). Germline assignment: CDR1 SGHTA and CDR2 FQGNSA. The CDR3 has 14 residues. V was clipped by 8 bases and J by 4 bases, with 14 bases between them. The CDR3 nucleotides are TGTGCCAGCGGGAAGGCGGGACCCACCGGGGAGCTGTTTTTT. Its translation is CASGKAGPTGELFF.

Ten or more counts support this clonotype. V gene TRBV7-3 combines with J gene TRBJ2-3, with D unclear. V was cut by 2 bases and J by 3 bases, with 15 bases left in between. This CDR3 is built from 16 residues. CDR1 and CDR2 (germline): SGHTA, FQGTGA. Written as DNA, the CDR3 is TGTGCCAGCAGCTTATGGGGTGATGGGCGGACAGATACGCAGTATTTT. Translation: CASSLWGDGRTDTQYF.

This clonotype was observed at least ten times. The V gene is TRBV6-6, the J gene TRBJ2-3; D uncertain. The V end was cut by 7 bases, the J end by 0 bases, with 11 bases between. The CDR3 loop spans 14 amino acids. The germline CDR1 and CDR2 sequences are MNHNY and SVGAGI (reference sequence). CDR3 in DNA: TGTGCCAGCACCAACTCGGTGAGCACAGATACGCAGTATTTT. Protein product: CASTNSVSTDTQYF.

This clonotype was seen a handful of times. J is TRBJ2-3 and V is TRBV3-1; a possible D gene is TRBD2 (6 bases). V lost 0 bases and J lost 6, with 19 bases in between. CDR1 LGHDT and CDR2 YNNKEL come from the germline V gene (reference sequence). CDR3 size: 17 residues. CDR3 sequence reads: CASSQDPTNAGMDTQYF. CDR3 DNA sequence: TGTGCCAGCAGCCAAGATCCTACTAACGCGGGAATGGATACGCAGTATTTT.

This clonotype occurred many times. This sequence joins TRBV7-8 and TRBJ2-7, with D possibly called TRBD1 or TRBD2 (5 bases each). Trimming removed 1 base at V and 4 bases at J, with 20 bases between. The CDR3 runs 17 residues. Germline CDR1 reads SGHVS; CDR2 reads FQNEAQ. The CDR3 region has the DNA TGTGCCAGCAGCTTAGGTGTGACCGGGACCTCTTCTTACGAGCAGTACTTC. This encodes CASSLGVTGTSSYEQYF. Using reference TRBV7-8 and TRBJ2-7 for the parts outside the CDR3, the full variable domain is GAGVSQSPRYKVAKRGQDVALRCDPISGHVSLFWYQQALGQGPEFLTYFQNEAQLDKSGLPSDRFFAERPEGSVSTLKIQRTQQEDSAVYLCASSLGVTGTSSYEQYFGPGTRLTVT.

This clonotype showed up many times. The chain uses TRBV6-6 and TRBJ1-3; D is ambiguous. Germline V gene lookup returns CDR1 MNHNY and CDR2 SVGAGI (reference sequence). The CDR3 runs 14 residues. Trimming took 7 bases from V and 1 from J, leaving 11 bases between them. CDR3 amino acids: CASKLTASGNTIYF. The CDR3 coding sequence is TGTGCCAGCAAACTGACGGCTTCTGGAAACACCATATATTTT.

There are many counts of this clonotype. The chain is built from TRBV7-3 and TRBJ2-1; 8 bases fit TRBD1. The CDR3 extends over 13 amino acids. Germline lookup yields CDR1 SGHTA and CDR2 FQGTGA. J lost 14 bases, V lost 0 bases, and 6 bases had no gene match. The CDR3 nucleotides are TGTGCCAGCAGCTTAACCCCGGACAGGGAGGAGTTCTTC. Amino acid sequence: CASSLTPDREEFF.